This T cell receptor (beta chain) was sequenced in a study of shared clonotypes between healthy human individuals. Whole-study context: The study enrolled two women and three men aged 18 to 49.

Of note for this clone: Its specificity is not known.

The study, taken as a whole, reports: Compared with clonotypes that all four donors shared, non-shared clonotypes had lower generation probabilities.

Sorted-subset replicate PCRs used roughly 220 ng DNA, some 33,000 T cell genomes. This table comes from immunoSEQ multiplex PCR, and its TCRdb copy is limited to in-frame clones, with some not included. The table lists 800,000 to 1,200,000 clones, around 78% of them singletons. The receptor was isolated from a man younger than 35 in good health. Some clones in this sample may be carry-over from other donors' samples. Sequenced: memory CD4+ T cells from PBMCs. The subset is: CD45RA-negative fraction.

The CDR3 loop reads CTSSQGPPRTIQYF. The CDR3 DNA is TGCACCAGCAGCCAAGGCCCCCCTCGGACCATTCAGTACTTC. V is TRBV1 and J is TRBJ2-4. TRBV1 is reported as a pseudogene. There are 14 residues in the CDR3.